A selection of T cell receptor beta chains follows, all from one sample in a study of blood T cell repertoires in COVID-19. Using immunoSEQ multiplex PCR, the repertoire was profiled, and TCRdb retains in-frame clones only, with some absent. The sample has about 250,000 clones, about 80% seen once. The sequenced sample was peripheral blood. The receptors stem from a man aged 80 or over with acute or convalescent COVID-19. CDR3s include the opening cysteine and the closing phenylalanine or tryptophan. D genes are given only for firm matches. Some rows mark clone size as missing; the rest say once, few, many or name a class of expanded clone.

clone_size,d_call,j_call,v_call,cdr3_aa,cdr3_nt
-,-,TRBJ2-2,TRBV21-1,CASSPPGQVTGELFF,TGTGCCAGCAGCCCGCCGGGACAAGTTACCGGGGAGCTGTTTTTT
-,TRBD1,TRBJ2-7,TRBV28,CASSLVLRTGFYEQYF,TGTGCCAGCAGTTTAGTTCTCAGGACAGGATTCTACGAGCAGTACTTC
-,-,TRBJ2-1,TRBV29-1,CSVEKRSSYNEQFF,TGCAGCGTTGAAAAGCGGAGCTCCTACAATGAGCAGTTCTTC
-,TRBD1,TRBJ2-4,TRBV3-1/TRBV3-2,CASSPTGVGKNIQYF,TGTGCCAGCAGCCCGACAGGGGTGGGCAAAAACATTCAGTACTTC
-,TRBD1,TRBJ1-2,TRBV19,CASSWDREAGYTF,TGTGCCAGTAGTTGGGACAGGGAGGCTGGCTACACCTTC
-,TRBD1,TRBJ1-6,TRBV6-1,CASSGGPGQGMSPLHF,TGTGCCAGCAGTGGGGGGCCGGGACAGGGTATGTCACCCCTCCACTTT
few,-,TRBJ2-1,TRBV14,CASSQERGGKGLSYNEQFF,TGTGCCAGCAGCCAAGAAAGAGGCGGGAAGGGCCTCTCCTACAATGAGCAGTTCTTC
-,-,TRBJ1-4,TRBV2,CASSENFFSEKLFF,TGTGCCAGCAGTGAAAACTTCTTCTCCGAAAAACTGTTTTTT
-,-,TRBJ2-7,TRBV19,CASSMGNRDTSEQYF,TGTGCCAGTAGTATGGGGAACAGGGATACCAGCGAGCAGTACTTC
-,TRBD1,TRBJ1-1,TRBV7-9,CASSIRQGWNTEAFF,TGTGCCAGCAGCATCCGACAGGGATGGAACACTGAAGCTTTCTTT
-,-,TRBJ1-5,TRBV9,CASSVYSNQPQHF,TGTGCCAGCAGCGTCTATAGCAATCAGCCCCAGCATTTT
-,-,TRBJ2-7,TRBV11-2,CASSPRAQDRLHEQYF,TGTGCCAGCAGTCCAAGAGCACAGGATAGGCTCCACGAGCAGTACTTC
once,TRBD1,TRBJ1-6,TRBV6-6,CASSLGQGARSPLHF,TGTGCCAGCAGTTTAGGACAGGGGGCTCGGTCACCCCTCCACTTT